The 20 T cell receptor beta chains in this list originate from one sample, sequenced in a study of blood T cell repertoires in COVID-19. Profiling relied on immunoSEQ multiplex PCR, and the TCRdb table lists in-frame clones only, not all of them. In the table there are roughly 320,000 clones, 85% to 90% of which are singletons. Sample: peripheral blood. These receptors were collected from a woman aged 50 to 60 with COVID-19, enrolled during active disease.

The V gene is TRBV19, the J gene TRBJ1-1; D may be TRBD1 (5 bases). CDR1 and CDR2 from the germline V gene are LNHDA and SQIVND (reference sequence). Between the trimmed V and J ends, which lost 8 bases and 0 bases, there was a span of 10 bases. The CDR3 has 13 amino acids. The CDR3 nucleotides are TGTGCCAGTGACCGGGGGTTGAACACTGAAGCTTTCTTT. This sequence encodes CASDRGLNTEAFF.

This clone showed up just once. This chain joins TRBV7-8 and TRBJ1-3; 8 bases line up with TRBD1. V dropped 4 bases and J dropped 3; count of bases not matched to a gene: 2. CDR1 is SGHVS, CDR2 FQNEAQ, per germline. The CDR3 contains 14 residues. DNA of the CDR3: TGTGCCAGCAGCTCTGGGACAGGTGGAAACACCATATATTTT. Amino acid sequence: CASSSGTGGNTIYF.

The J gene is TRBJ1-1, the V gene TRBV19; D remains unclear. The CDR3 runs 14 residues. Germline CDR1 is LNHDA and CDR2 is SQIVND (reference sequence). Trimming took off 6 bases at V and 1 base at J, with 12 bases between the two ends. The CDR3 nucleotides are TGTGCCAGTAGCCTAGGGAGTTGGAACACTGAAGCTTTCTTT. Amino acids: CASSLGSWNTEAFF.

The V call is TRBV7-9, the J call TRBJ2-7; TRBD2 is a possible D gene (5 bases). This CDR3 has 14 amino acids. Per germline, CDR1 SEHNR and CDR2 FQNEAQ (reference sequence). Trimming stripped 3 bases from V and 1 base from J, with 10 bases between. The CDR3: CASSFGVHSYEQYF. Written as DNA, the CDR3 is TGTGCCAGCAGCTTCGGGGTCCATTCCTACGAGCAGTACTTC. The full variable domain, completed using reference TRBV7-9 and TRBJ2-7, is DTGVSQNPRHKITKRGQNVTFRCDPISEHNRLYWYRQTLGQGPEFLTYFQNEAQLEKSRLLSDRFSAERPKGSFSTLEIQRTEQGDSAMYLCASSFGVHSYEQYFGPGTRLTVT.

This clone was observed a handful of times. The chain is built from TRBV4-3 and TRBJ1-2, with 9 bases fitting TRBD1. CDR3 size: 13 residues. V lost 8 bases to trimming and J lost 2 bases; unmatched junction nucleotides: 3. Germline values: CDR1 LGHNA, CDR2 YSLEER. CDR3 sequence (DNA): TGCGCCAGCGCCGGACAGGGGAACTATGGCTACACCTTC. As protein: CASAGQGNYGYTF.

The rearrangement joins TRBV14 to TRBJ1-2; D unclear. This CDR3 contains 12 residues. V was cut by 4 bases and J by 7 bases, with 10 bases left in between. In germline, CDR1 is SGHDN, CDR2 FVKESK. This CDR3 reads CASSPPGIGYTF. The CDR3 coding sequence is TGTGCCAGCAGCCCCCCCGGGATTGGCTACACCTTC.

J is TRBJ1-2 and V is TRBV29-1; 7 bases match TRBD1. The ends lost 4 bases at V and 5 bases at J; junction bases unmatched: 7. CDR3 length: 13 residues. Germline values: CDR1 SQVTM, CDR2 ANQGSEA. The CDR3 DNA sequence: TGCAGCGTTGGGACAGGCTCATCTTATGGCTACACCTTC. Translated, it gives CSVGTGSSYGYTF.

The V call is TRBV11-3, the J call TRBJ1-1; TRBD1 is a possible D gene (6 bases). V lost 5 bases, J lost 3 bases, and 28 bases lay in between. The germline V gene encodes CDR1 SGHNT and CDR2 YENEEA. The CDR3 is 19 amino acids. DNA of the CDR3: TGTGCCAGCAGCAAGGGGGGGTATCTACAGGGATTGAATTACACTGAAGCTTTCTTT. Its translation is CASSKGGYLQGLNYTEAFF. Using reference TRBV11-3 and TRBJ1-1 for the parts outside the CDR3, the full variable domain is EAGVVQSPRYKIIEKKQPVAFWCNPISGHNTLYWYLQNLGQGPELLIRYENEEAVDDSQLPKDRFSAERLKGVDSTLKIQPAELGDSAVYLCASSKGGYLQGLNYTEAFFGQGTRLTVV.

This clone was observed a single time. The chain recombines TRBV18 with TRBJ1-5, with 9 bases aligning to TRBD1. This CDR3 contains 17 residues. J lost 4 bases, V lost 3 bases, and 10 bases had no gene match. Germline CDR1 reads KGHSH; CDR2 reads LQKENI. CDR3 nucleotide sequence: TGTGCCAGCTCACCCCTCCCGCTGACAGGGGGGAATCAGCCCCAGCATTTT. Its translation: CASSPLPLTGGNQPQHF.

V is TRBV6-1 and J is TRBJ1-4, with 8 positions matching TRBD1. Germline-derived CDR1 and CDR2 are MNHNS and SASEGT. CDR3 length: 16 amino acids. With 0 bases clipped from V and 5 bases from J, the junction kept 5 bases outside the gene matches. The CDR3 region has the DNA TGTGCCAGCAGTGAAGCGCCGGGACAGGTCAATGAAAAACTGTTTTTT. It translates to CASSEAPGQVNEKLFF.

The rearrangement joins TRBV5-5 to TRBJ2-1; TRBD2 agrees at 12 bases. Germline CDR1 and CDR2: SGHKS and YYEKEE (reference sequence). CDR3 length: 16 amino acids. After removal of 0 bases from V and 4 bases from J, the junction contained 2 bases not matched to a gene. This CDR3 reads CASSLALAGGYNEQFF. CDR3 DNA sequence: TGTGCCAGCAGCTTGGCACTAGCGGGAGGTTACAATGAGCAGTTCTTC.

The CDR3 DNA is TGCGCCAGCAGCTTGACGGGAGCCCCCTACAATGAGCAGTTCTTC. Its protein is CASSLTGAPYNEQFF. The V and J genes are TRBV5-1 and TRBJ2-1; D is possibly TRBD2 (6 bases). Germline CDR1 and CDR2: SGHRS and YFSETQ. The CDR3 loop spans 15 amino acids. Trimming stripped 1 base from V and 2 bases from J, with 10 bases between.

This clone was detected once. The rearrangement links TRBV30 to TRBJ2-3, with 7 bases that match TRBD2. The trim removed 0 bases at V and 11 bases at J, leaving 8 bases unmatched. CDR3 length: 13 residues. Germline V gene sequence: CDR1 GTSNPN, CDR2 SVGIG (reference sequence). CDR3 protein: CAWSVRDYSQQYF. CDR3 nucleotide sequence: TGTGCCTGGAGTGTACGGGACTACTCACAGCAGTATTTT. The full variable domain, in which reference TRBV30 and TRBJ2-3 provide the parts outside the CDR3, is SQTIHQWPATLVQPVGSPLSLECTVEGTSNPNLYWYRQAAGRGLQLLFYSVGIGQISSEVPQNLSASRPQDRQFILSSKKLLLSDSGFYLCAWSVRDYSQQYFGPGTRLTVL.

The CDR3, as DNA: TGTGCCAGCAGTGAAGGAATCAGGGGACTAGCGGGACCCTACGAGCAGTACTTC. It yields the protein CASSEGIRGLAGPYEQYF. This chain links TRBV6-1 with TRBJ2-7; 13 bases line up with TRBD2. This CDR3 is 18 amino acids long. The V gene end was trimmed by 1 base and the J gene end by 2 bases; junction bases not matched to a gene: 8. Germline V gene data show CDR1 as MNHNS and CDR2 as SASEGT.

The rearrangement links TRBV11-2 to TRBJ2-1, with D unresolved. Trimming pared 1 base from V and 9 bases from J, leaving 7 bases between. The CDR3 is 12 amino acids. Germline-derived CDR1 and CDR2 are SGHAT and FQNNGV. For the CDR3, the DNA is TGTGCCAGCAGCTTAGGCGTAACTGAGCAGTTCTTC. Amino acids: CASSLGVTEQFF.

The chain carries TRBV13 and TRBJ2-2; the match to TRBD2 covers 9 bases. J lost 5 bases, V lost 0 bases, and 4 bases had no gene match. The CDR3 sequence is 16 residues long. Germline values: CDR1 PRHDT, CDR2 FYEKMQ (reference sequence). CDR3 coding DNA: TGTGCCAGCAGCTTAGGAGGACTAGCGTCTACCGGGGAGCTGTTTTTT. It encodes CASSLGGLASTGELFF. Full variable domain (missing parts from reference TRBV13 and TRBJ2-2): AAGVIQSPRHLIKEKRETATLKCYPIPRHDTVYWYQQGPGQDPQFLISFYEKMQSDKGSIPDRFSAQQFSDYHSELNMSSLELGDSALYFCASSLGGLASTGELFFGEGSRLTVL.

The chain has TRBV18 and TRBJ2-3; D ambiguous. Trimming cost V 0 bases and J 4 bases, with 2 bases left between them. This CDR3 is 12 amino acids long. Germline V lookup: CDR1 KGHSH, CDR2 LQKENI. The chain's CDR3 is CASSPPADTQYF. The CDR3 DNA reads as TGTGCCAGCTCACCACCCGCAGATACGCAGTATTTT.

V and J are TRBV19 and TRBJ2-3; D uncertain. The CDR3 consists of 15 residues. Germline-derived CDR1 and CDR2 are LNHDA and SQIVND (reference sequence). V was pared by 7 bases and J by 2 bases, with 16 bases between. The CDR3 protein is CASIKDPQITDTQYF. The DNA of the CDR3 is TGTGCCAGTATCAAGGATCCACAGATCACAGATACGCAGTATTTT.

The CDR3 DNA is TGTGCCAGCAGTTACTTTTCGGGGTTCCTTAGCAATCAGCCCCAGCATTTT. Its protein product is CASSYFSGFLSNQPQHF. The chain recombines TRBV6-2 or TRBV6-3 with TRBJ1-5; D is unresolved. V dropped 1 base and J dropped 0 bases, with 13 bases sitting between them. Germline CDR1 reads MNHEY; CDR2 reads SVGEGT. The CDR3 extends over 17 amino acids.

The V and J genes are TRBV11-1 and TRBJ2-3; no clear D. In germline, CDR1 is SGHAT, CDR2 FQDESV (reference sequence). V dropped 1 base and J dropped 0 bases, with 11 bases sitting between them. CDR3 length equals 16 residues. The CDR3 DNA sequence: TGTGCCAGCAGCTTAGGTATAGCCTCTAGCACAGATACGCAGTATTTT. This translates into CASSLGIASSTDTQYF.